One TCR delta chain is described in this entry. With only one base between it and a far larger clone, this is likely a read error. Different DNA sequences within this sample yield the same CDR3. TCRdb used CATT to re-call clones from the RT-PCR reads. The table records some 5,800 delta-chain clones, approximately 1.9% of them present only once. The data are from a study of gamma-delta T cells after stem cell transplantation. Germline assignment: CDR1 GEAIGNYY and CDR2 EKD. V lost 7 bases and J lost 0; bases outside the gene matches: 11. This CDR3 has 17 residues. This rearrangement joins TRDV2 to TRDJ1; TRDD3 matches 12 bases. This sequence originates from a human donor. It is not recorded whose cells these are; they may come from a transplant donor. Sequencing was carried out using gamma-delta T cells. CDR3 nucleotides: TGTGCCTGCGACCCACTGGGGGATACTACAGACACCGATAAACTCATCTTT. This encodes CACDPLGDTTDTDKLIF.